The clone carrying this T cell receptor beta chain was observed a few times. Germline-derived CDR1 and CDR2 are DFQATT and SNEGSKA (reference sequence). The length of the CDR3 is 16 residues. V was clipped by 0 bases and J by 0 bases, with 12 bases between them. These data originate in a study of T cells in Graves' hyperthyroidism and ophthalmopathy. Study at large: Blood was drawn when the patient was first diagnosed and still untreated.

From RNA transcripts, TCR beta CDR3 regions were amplified. An initial round of RT-PCR targeting the TCR CDR3 relied on the HTBI primer set. One entry per CDR3 protein results from TCRdb running MiXCR on the multiplex PCR reads. The repertoire holds 300,000 to 450,000 distinct CDR3 sequences, with roughly 12% as singletons. This sequence joins TRBV20-1 and TRBJ2-1; unclear D gene. Sequenced sample: blood. The receptor's source is a man younger than 40 with Graves' hyperthyroidism that later progressed to Graves' ophthalmopathy. CDR3 region: CSARDQGRSSYNEQFF. In DNA, the CDR3 is TGCAGTGCTAGAGATCAAGGTCGGAGCTCCTACAATGAGCAGTTCTTC.